These 15 T cell receptor beta chains originate from one sample sequenced in a study of shared clonotypes between healthy human individuals. The table came from immunoSEQ multiplex PCR; TCRdb's copy has only in-frame clones and leaves some out. Among nearly 600,000 clones listed, nearly 97% were seen once. As defined, naive CD8 cells were CD45RO-negative and positively selected for CCR7, with terminally differentiated effector memory CD45RA+ cells excluded. The sequencing input was naive CD8+ T cells sorted from blood. The origin of the receptors is a woman between 25 and 40 years old in good health.

This chain connects TRBV27 to TRBJ2-7, with TRBD2 matching over 12 bases. The CDR3 covers 16 residues. The germline V gene encodes CDR1 MNHEY and CDR2 SMNVEV (reference sequence). V was clipped by 0 bases and J by 6 bases; unmatched bases: 6. In DNA, the CDR3 is TGTGCCAGCAGTTTATCGACTAGCGGGAGTCTCGGCGAGCAGTACTTC. Protein: CASSLSTSGSLGEQYF.

This chain joins TRBV5-1 and TRBJ2-2; possible D gene TRBD1, 5 bases. The CDR3 is 16 residues long. The V end lost 0 bases, the J end lost 4 bases, and 13 bases lay between the germline ends. Germline-derived CDR1 and CDR2 are SGHRS and YFSETQ. The CDR3 sequence is CASSLGEQVSTGELFF. Written as DNA, the CDR3 is TGCGCCAGCAGCTTGGGGGAACAGGTTTCCACCGGGGAGCTGTTTTTT.

The gene calls are TRBV27 and TRBJ2-7; maybe TRBD2 (6 bases). Looked up from germline, CDR1 is MNHEY and CDR2 is SMNVEV (reference sequence). The ends were cut back, 0 bases at V and 6 bases at J, with 12 bases in the middle. The CDR3 covers 14 residues. For the CDR3, the DNA is TGTGCCAGCAGTTTATCACGTTCGGGGGTCGAGCAGTACTTC. As protein: CASSLSRSGVEQYF.

This rearrangement joins TRBV7-9 to TRBJ2-7; TRBD1 aligns across 7 bases. Unmatched junction bases numbered 15, after V lost 5 bases and J lost 5 bases. Germline assignment: CDR1 SEHNR and CDR2 FQNEAQ (reference sequence). The CDR3 is made up of 16 amino acids. The CDR3 loop reads CASSPAAAQGTHEQYF. In DNA form, the CDR3 reads TGTGCCAGCAGCCCCGCCGCGGCACAGGGGACCCACGAGCAGTACTTC.

The gene calls are TRBV11-2 and TRBJ2-1, with TRBD2 matching over 7 bases. V gave up 2 bases and J gave up 4 bases; unmatched junction bases: 8. This CDR3 is 16 amino acids long. Germline V gives CDR1 SGHAT, CDR2 FQNNGV. The CDR3 is CASSLSRTRGYNEQFF. In nucleotides, the CDR3 is TGTGCCAGCAGCTTATCTCGGACTAGGGGTTACAATGAGCAGTTCTTC.

CDR3 loop: CASSLANPGQGGAFF. In DNA form, the CDR3 reads TGTGCCAGCAGCTTAGCCAATCCGGGACAGGGGGGAGCTTTCTTT. The V and J genes are TRBV7-9 and TRBJ1-1; TRBD1 agrees at 11 bases. Germline CDR1 SEHNR, CDR2 FQNEAQ (reference sequence). V dropped 0 bases and J dropped 10; count of bases not matched to a gene: 7. This CDR3 has 15 amino acids.

The chain carries TRBV27 and TRBJ2-7; D may be TRBD1 (7 bases). In germline, CDR1 is MNHEY, CDR2 SMNVEV (reference sequence). This CDR3 comprises 16 residues. The V end was cut by 5 bases, the J end by 0 bases, with 17 bases between. The CDR3 spells CASSPLTGTFSYEQYF. The CDR3 bases are TGTGCCAGCAGTCCATTGACAGGGACTTTCTCCTACGAGCAGTACTTC.

The rearrangement joins TRBV28 to TRBJ2-7; no clear D gene. The CDR3 is 14 residues long. Germline V gene data show CDR1 as MDHEN and CDR2 as SYDVKM. Trimming shortened V by 6 bases and J by 4 bases, and 16 bases separated the two germline ends. CDR3 in amino acids: CASSLRLPLYEQYF. The CDR3 DNA follows: TGTGCCAGCAGCCTGAGACTCCCCCTTTACGAGCAGTACTTC.

V and J are TRBV6-1 and TRBJ2-1, with D possibly being TRBD2 (5 bases). Trimming left V 7 bases short and J 8 bases short, with 12 bases between. From germline, CDR1 is MNHNS and CDR2 SASEGT. This CDR3 spans 12 amino acids. The CDR3 nucleotides are TGTGCCAGCAAATTGGGGAGCCATGAGCAGTTCTTC. Translated: CASKLGSHEQFF.

The chain has TRBV29-1 and TRBJ1-2; the D gene is possibly TRBD1 (5 bases). Germline V gene lookup returns CDR1 SQVTM and CDR2 ANQGSEA. Trimming pared 3 bases from V and 5 bases from J, leaving 13 bases between. The CDR3 contains 13 residues. The CDR3 nucleotides are TGCAGCGTTGAGCGTGCCGACAGATATGGCTACACCTTC. This encodes CSVERADRYGYTF.

This clone has just one count. The V gene is TRBV6-5, the J gene TRBJ2-3, with D perhaps being TRBD1 or TRBD2 (5 bases each). Germline V CDR1 and CDR2: MNHEY, SVGAGI. V was cut by 4 bases and J by 3 bases, with 17 bases left in between. The CDR3 length is 16 residues. CDR3 nucleotide sequence: TGTGCCAGCAGTTTTGGACCGGGAAGGGGAACAGATACGCAGTATTTT. Translation: CASSFGPGRGTDTQYF.

J is TRBJ1-2 and V is TRBV6-4; D ambiguous. The germline V and J ends were trimmed by 0 bases and 4 bases, with 6 bases remaining between them. The CDR3 consists of 13 residues. The germline V gene encodes CDR1 MRHNA and CDR2 SNTAGT. The CDR3 region is CASSDSWGYGYTF. The CDR3 nucleotides read TGTGCCAGCAGTGACTCCTGGGGCTATGGCTACACCTTC.

V and J are TRBV5-6 and TRBJ2-7, with 10 nucleotides matching TRBD2. Per the germline V gene, CDR1 is SGHDT and CDR2 is YYEEEE. CDR3 length: 16 residues. J was trimmed by 5 bases and V by 1 base; bases with no gene match: 9. In nucleotides, the CDR3 is TGTGCCAGCAGCTTGTTTCCTAGCGGGAGTTTCGACGAGCAGTACTTC. This sequence encodes CASSLFPSGSFDEQYF.

This rearrangement joins TRBV11-3 to TRBJ2-1, with a weak D call TRBD2 (6 bases). The CDR3 has 12 amino acids. The V and J ends lost 6 bases and 9 bases respectively, with 12 bases between them. Germline loops: CDR1 SGHNT, CDR2 YENEEA. The CDR3 coding sequence is TGTGCCAGCAGTTCTGGCGGGGTTGAGCAGTTCTTC. It is translated as CASSSGGVEQFF.

This chain uses TRBV28 with TRBJ2-1, with TRBD2 matching over 9 bases. The J segment lost 9 bases and the V segment lost 4 bases, leaving 10 bases of the junction unmatched. CDR1 and CDR2 from the germline V gene are MDHEN and SYDVKM. The CDR3 is 15 amino acids. The CDR3 nucleotides read TGTGCCAGCAGTTCCATTAGCGGGAGCCGAGGTGAGCAGTTCTTC. Translation gives CASSSISGSRGEQFF.